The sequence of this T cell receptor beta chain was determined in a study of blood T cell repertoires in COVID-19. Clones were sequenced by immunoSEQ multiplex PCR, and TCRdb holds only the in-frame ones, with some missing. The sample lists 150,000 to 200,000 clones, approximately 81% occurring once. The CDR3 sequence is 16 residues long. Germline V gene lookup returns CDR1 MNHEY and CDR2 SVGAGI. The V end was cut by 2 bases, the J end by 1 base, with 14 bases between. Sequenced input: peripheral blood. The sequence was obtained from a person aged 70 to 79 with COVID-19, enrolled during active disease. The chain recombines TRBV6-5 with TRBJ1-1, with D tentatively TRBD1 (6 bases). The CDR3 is CASSYPPQTGNTEAFF. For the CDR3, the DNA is TGTGCCAGCAGTTACCCCCCTCAGACAGGGAACACTGAAGCTTTCTTT.